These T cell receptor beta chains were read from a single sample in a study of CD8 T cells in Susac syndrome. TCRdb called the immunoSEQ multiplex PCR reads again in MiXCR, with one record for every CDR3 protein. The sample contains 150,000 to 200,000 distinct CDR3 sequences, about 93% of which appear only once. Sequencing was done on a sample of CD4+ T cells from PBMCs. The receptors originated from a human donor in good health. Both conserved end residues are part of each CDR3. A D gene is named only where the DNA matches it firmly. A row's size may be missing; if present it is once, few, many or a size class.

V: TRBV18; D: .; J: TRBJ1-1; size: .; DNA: TGTGCCAGCTCGGAGGGCTCCGGGACGGTGAACACTGAAGCTTTCTTT; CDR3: CASSEGSGTVNTEAFF
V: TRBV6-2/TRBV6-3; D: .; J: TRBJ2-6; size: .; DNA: TGTGCCAGCCGGGAAGGGGCCAACGTCCTGACTTTC; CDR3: CASREGANVLTF
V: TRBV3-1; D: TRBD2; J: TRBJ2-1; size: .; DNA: TGTGCCAGCAGACGCGCGGGGGGCCAGAATGAGCAGTTCTTC; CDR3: CASRRAGGQNEQFF
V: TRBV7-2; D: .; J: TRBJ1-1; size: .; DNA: TGTGCCAGCAGCTTAATGTGGGACACTGAAGCTTTCTTT; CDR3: CASSLMWDTEAFF
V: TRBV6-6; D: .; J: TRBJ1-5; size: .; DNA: TGTGCCAGCACCCAAACCCACAATCAGCCCCAGCATTTT; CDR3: CASTQTHNQPQHF
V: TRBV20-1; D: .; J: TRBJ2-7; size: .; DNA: TGCAGTGCTAGAGATCAAATCGAGCAGTACTTC; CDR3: CSARDQIEQYF
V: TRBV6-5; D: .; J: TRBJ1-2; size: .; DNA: TGTGCCAGCAGCCGTAGTGGCTATGGCTACACCTTC; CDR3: CASSRSGYGYTF
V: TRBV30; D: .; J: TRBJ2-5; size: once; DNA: TGTGCCTGGAGTGTACGTGACCAAGGGACCCAGTACTTC; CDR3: CAWSVRDQGTQYF
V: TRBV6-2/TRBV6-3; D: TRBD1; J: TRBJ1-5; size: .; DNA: TGTGCCAGCAGACGACAGGGGGTCCGATATAGCAATCAGCCCCAGCATTTT; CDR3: CASRRQGVRYSNQPQHF
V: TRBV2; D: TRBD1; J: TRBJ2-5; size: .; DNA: TGTGCCAGCAGCCGCACCAGGGCAGGGGGCTTGCAAGAGACCCAGTACTTC; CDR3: CASSRTRAGGLQETQYF
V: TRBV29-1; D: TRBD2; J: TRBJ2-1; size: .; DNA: TGCAGCGCTTGGACTAGCGGGGGGGACGCCTACAATGAGCAGTTCTTC; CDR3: CSAWTSGGDAYNEQFF
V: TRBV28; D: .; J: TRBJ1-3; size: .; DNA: TGTGCCAGCAAGCCCGGGGGACTATCCGGAAACACCATATATTTT; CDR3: CASKPGGLSGNTIYF
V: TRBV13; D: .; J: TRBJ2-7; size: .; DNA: TGTGCCAGCAGCGCGGGACAGATCTACGAGCAGTACTTC; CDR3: CASSAGQIYEQYF
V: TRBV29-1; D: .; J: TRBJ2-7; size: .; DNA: TGCAGCGTTGGTCTCAGGGGGCCCAGCGGGGCCTACGAGCAGTACTTC; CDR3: CSVGLRGPSGAYEQYF